The following is a T cell receptor beta chain sequence with its context. This sample is drawn from a study of blood T cell repertoires in COVID-19. Study in general: Specimens from acute and convalescent COVID-19 originated in the United States, Italy and Spain.

Germline V gene sequence: CDR1 SGHRS, CDR2 YFSETQ. CDR3 length: 15 residues. The germline V and J ends were trimmed by 3 bases and 2 bases, with 15 bases remaining between them. Measured with immunoSEQ multiplex PCR; TCRdb has only the in-frame clones, and not every one. The table has some 300,000 clones, about nine tenths seen once. This receptor was obtained from a woman in her 40s who had recovered from COVID-19. Material for sequencing was PBMCs or T cells enriched from blood (not recorded which). The gene calls are TRBV5-1 and TRBJ2-7, with a tentative D call TRBD2 (5 bases). This CDR3 is CASSSIPGKPYEQYF. The CDR3 nucleotides read TGCGCCAGCAGCTCGATCCCCGGGAAACCCTACGAGCAGTACTTC.